Each of the 2 T cell receptor beta chains below was sequenced from the same sample in a study of early T cells in non-severe SARS-CoV-2 infection. TCRdb redid the calling of the 5' RACE reads with MiXCR, one entry per CDR3 protein. The profile covers tens of thousands of distinct CDR3 sequences, with 10% to 15% appearing a single time and about 6.5% taken by the ten largest. The sample consisted of whole blood. These receptors came from an adult who was a healthcare worker with PCR-confirmed SARS-CoV-2 infection or an uninfected control (not recorded which).

The V call is TRBV20-1, the J call TRBJ2-7; D is possibly TRBD2 (6 bases). The CDR3 is made up of 15 amino acids. Deletions cut 6 bases from V and 3 bases from J, with 21 bases between. In germline, CDR1 is DFQATT, CDR2 SNEGSKA (reference sequence). This CDR3 reads CSAVPNPGLSYEQYF. CDR3 sequence (DNA): TGCAGTGCCGTCCCGAATCCGGGACTTAGCTACGAGCAGTACTTC.

This clonotype has only a few counts. V and J are TRBV6-1 and TRBJ2-7; 10 bases map to TRBD1. J was trimmed by 1 base and V by 7 bases; bases with no gene match: 7. The CDR3 loop spans 15 amino acids. Germline V gene sequence: CDR1 MNHNS, CDR2 SASEGT. The CDR3 loop is CASTRGTGVSYEQYF. CDR3 sequence (DNA): TGTGCCAGCACCCGCGGGACAGGGGTTTCCTACGAGCAGTACTTC.